The present entry profiles one TCR beta chain with its context. Its cognate antigen is unknown. Sequencing used immunoSEQ multiplex PCR; TCRdb keeps in-frame clones, though not all of them. The sample shows about 66,000 clones, 76% of them seen only once. ViraFEST assay sequencing came after antigen-specific CD4+ T cells were expanded with viral peptide pools. Cells that had been cultured for 9 to 10 days were the source of isolated CD4+ T cells. Either the mRNA-1273 or the BNT162b2 vaccine was given to participants as two doses. The sample comes from a study of vaccination effects on CD4 cells after COVID-19. Trimming stripped 1 base from V and 3 bases from J, with 8 bases between. The V gene's germline CDR1 is SGHRS and CDR2 YFSETQ. The CDR3 consists of 13 residues.

The V call is TRBV5-1, the J call TRBJ2-7, with D perhaps TRBD2 (7 bases). This clonotype originated in a human donor who received a COVID-19 vaccine. This sample comprised CD4+ T cells from PBMCs cultured with HCoV-OC43 spike peptides, obtained after COVID-19 vaccination. Subset noted: HCoV-OC43 spike overlapping peptide pool stimulation. CDR3 residues: CASSLRGGYEQYV. The CDR3 bases are TGCGCCAGCAGCTTGAGGGGGGGCTACGAGCAGTACGTC.